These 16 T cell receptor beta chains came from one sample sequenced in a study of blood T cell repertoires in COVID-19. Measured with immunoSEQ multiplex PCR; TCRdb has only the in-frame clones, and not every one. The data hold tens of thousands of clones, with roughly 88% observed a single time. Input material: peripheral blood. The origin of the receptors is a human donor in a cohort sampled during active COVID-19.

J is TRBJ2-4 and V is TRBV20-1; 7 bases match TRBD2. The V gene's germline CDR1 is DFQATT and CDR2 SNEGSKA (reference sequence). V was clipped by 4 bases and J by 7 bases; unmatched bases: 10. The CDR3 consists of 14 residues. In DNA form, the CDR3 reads TGCAGTGCTACTGACATCGGGGAGGGGAACATTCAGTACTTC. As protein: CSATDIGEGNIQYF.

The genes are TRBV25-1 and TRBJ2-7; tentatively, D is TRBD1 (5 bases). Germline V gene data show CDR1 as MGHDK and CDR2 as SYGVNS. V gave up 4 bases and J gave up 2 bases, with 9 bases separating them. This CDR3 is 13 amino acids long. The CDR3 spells CASSVTEAYEQYF. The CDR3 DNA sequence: TGTGCCAGCAGTGTGACAGAGGCCTACGAGCAGTACTTC.

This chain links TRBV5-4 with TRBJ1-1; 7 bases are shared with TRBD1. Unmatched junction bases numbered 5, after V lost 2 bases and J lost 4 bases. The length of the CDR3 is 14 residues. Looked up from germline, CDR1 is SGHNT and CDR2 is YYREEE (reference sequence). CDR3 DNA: TGTGCCAGCAGCTTAATACAGGGGACCACTGAAGCTTTCTTT. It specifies CASSLIQGTTEAFF.

CDR3: CAWSATRGSSYGYTF. The CDR3 bases are TGTGCCTGGAGTGCAACCAGGGGTTCGAGCTATGGCTACACCTTC. This chain uses TRBV30 with TRBJ1-2, with a tentative D call TRBD1 (6 bases). This CDR3 contains 15 residues. The V and J ends lost 1 base and 4 bases respectively, with 16 bases between them. CDR1 GTSNPN and CDR2 SVGIG come from the germline V gene (reference sequence).

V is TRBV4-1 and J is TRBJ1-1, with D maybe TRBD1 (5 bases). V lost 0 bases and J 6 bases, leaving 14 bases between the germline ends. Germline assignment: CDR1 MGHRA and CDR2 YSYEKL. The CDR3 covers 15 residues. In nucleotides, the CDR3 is TGCGCCAGCAGCCAAGATGGCAGGGCGGGGTCTGAAGCTTTCTTT. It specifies CASSQDGRAGSEAFF.

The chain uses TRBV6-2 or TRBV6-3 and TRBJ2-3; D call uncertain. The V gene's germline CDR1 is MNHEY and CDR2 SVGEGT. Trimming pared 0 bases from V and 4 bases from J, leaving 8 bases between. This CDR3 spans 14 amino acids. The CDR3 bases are TGTGCCAGCAGTTACTCGATAAGCGCAGATACGCAGTATTTT. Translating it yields CASSYSISADTQYF.

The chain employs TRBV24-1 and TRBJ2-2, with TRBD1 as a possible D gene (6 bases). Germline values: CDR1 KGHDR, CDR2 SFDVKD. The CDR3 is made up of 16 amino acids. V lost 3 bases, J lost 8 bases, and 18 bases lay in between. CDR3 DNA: TGTGCCACCAGTGATACCAGGACAGTTCTATCAGGGGAGCTGTTTTTT. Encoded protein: CATSDTRTVLSGELFF.

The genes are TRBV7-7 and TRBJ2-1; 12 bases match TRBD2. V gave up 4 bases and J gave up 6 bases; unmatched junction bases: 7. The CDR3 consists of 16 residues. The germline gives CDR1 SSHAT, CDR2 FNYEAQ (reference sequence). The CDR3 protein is CASSSLAGGGLNEQFF. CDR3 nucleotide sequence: TGTGCCAGCAGCTCACTAGCGGGAGGCGGACTCAATGAGCAGTTCTTC.

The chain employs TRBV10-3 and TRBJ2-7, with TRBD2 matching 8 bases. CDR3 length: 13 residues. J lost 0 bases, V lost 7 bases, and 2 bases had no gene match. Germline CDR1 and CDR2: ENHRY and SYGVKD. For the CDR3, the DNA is TGTGCCATCATGGGGACTAGCTCCTACGAGCAGTACTTC. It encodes CAIMGTSSYEQYF.

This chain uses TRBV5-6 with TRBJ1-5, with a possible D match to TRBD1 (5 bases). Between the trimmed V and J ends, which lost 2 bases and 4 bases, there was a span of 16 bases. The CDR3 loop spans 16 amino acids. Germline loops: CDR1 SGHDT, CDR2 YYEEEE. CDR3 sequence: CASSLGGDAFNQPQHF. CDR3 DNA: TGTGCCAGCAGCTTAGGCGGGGACGCCTTTAATCAGCCCCAGCATTTT.

The CDR3 DNA follows: TGCGCCAGCAGCTTTAGCGGGGCTAGCACAGATACGCAGTATTTT. Its protein product is CASSFSGASTDTQYF. The rearrangement links TRBV5-1 to TRBJ2-3, with 8 bases aligning to TRBD2. The CDR3 spans 15 residues. Trimming removed 2 bases from V and 0 bases from J; junction bases left unmatched: 2. CDR1 is SGHRS, CDR2 YFSETQ, per germline. The whole variable domain, filled in from reference TRBV5-1 and TRBJ2-3, reads KAGVTQTPRYLIKTRGQQVTLSCSPISGHRSVSWYQQTPGQGLQFLFEYFSETQRNKGNFPGRFSGRQFSNSRSEMNVSTLELGDSALYLCASSFSGASTDTQYFGPGTRLTVL.

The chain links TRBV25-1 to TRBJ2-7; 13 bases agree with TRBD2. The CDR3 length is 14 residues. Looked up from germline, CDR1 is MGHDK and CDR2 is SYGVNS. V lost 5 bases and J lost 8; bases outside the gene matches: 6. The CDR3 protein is CASSTGLAGFKQYF. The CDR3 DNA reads TGTGCCAGCAGTACGGGACTAGCGGGATTCAAGCAGTACTTC.

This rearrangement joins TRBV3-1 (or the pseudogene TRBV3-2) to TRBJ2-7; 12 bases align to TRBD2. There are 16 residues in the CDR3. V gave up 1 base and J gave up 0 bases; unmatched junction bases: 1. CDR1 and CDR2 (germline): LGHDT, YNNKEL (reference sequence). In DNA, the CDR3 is TGTGCCAGCAGCCAAGGGACTAGCGGGATCTCCTACGAGCAGTACTTC. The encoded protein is CASSQGTSGISYEQYF.

CDR3 residues: CASTPRGNEKLFF. CDR3 nucleotide sequence: TGTGCCAGCACCCCCCGGGGAAATGAAAAACTGTTTTTT. The chain carries TRBV6-2 or TRBV6-3 and TRBJ1-4; D is ambiguous. V was pared by 7 bases and J by 5 bases, with 11 bases between. Germline V gene sequence: CDR1 MNHEY, CDR2 SVGEGT. The CDR3 totals 13 residues.

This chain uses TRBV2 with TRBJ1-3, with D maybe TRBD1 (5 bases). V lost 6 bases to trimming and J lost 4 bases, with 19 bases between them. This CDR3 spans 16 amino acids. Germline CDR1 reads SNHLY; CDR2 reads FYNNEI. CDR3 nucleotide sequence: TGTGCCAGCAGACTCGGGGGGAGGGCTTCCGGAAACACCATATATTTT. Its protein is CASRLGGRASGNTIYF.

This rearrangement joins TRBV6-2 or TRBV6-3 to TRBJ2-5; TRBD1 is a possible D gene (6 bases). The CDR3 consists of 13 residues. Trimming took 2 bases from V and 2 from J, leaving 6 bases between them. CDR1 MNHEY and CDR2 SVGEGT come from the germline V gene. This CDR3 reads CASSYGQQETQYF. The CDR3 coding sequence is TGTGCCAGCAGTTACGGACAGCAAGAGACCCAGTACTTC.